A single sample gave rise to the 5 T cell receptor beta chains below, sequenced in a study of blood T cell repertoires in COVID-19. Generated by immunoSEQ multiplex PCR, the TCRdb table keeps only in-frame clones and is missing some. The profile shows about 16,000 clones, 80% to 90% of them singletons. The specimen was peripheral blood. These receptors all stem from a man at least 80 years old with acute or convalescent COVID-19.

The CDR3 sequence is CAWSAQGGTEAFF. The CDR3 DNA follows: TGTGCCTGGAGTGCACAGGGTGGAACTGAAGCTTTCTTT. This rearrangement joins TRBV30 to TRBJ1-1; a weak D match, TRBD1 (6 bases). CDR3 length equals 13 residues. From germline, CDR1 is GTSNPN and CDR2 SVGIG (reference sequence). V lost 1 base and J 5 bases, leaving 11 bases between the germline ends.

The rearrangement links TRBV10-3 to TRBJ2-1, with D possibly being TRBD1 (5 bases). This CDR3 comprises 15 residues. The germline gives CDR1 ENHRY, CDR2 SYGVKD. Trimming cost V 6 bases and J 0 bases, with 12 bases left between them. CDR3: CAISDTDSSYNEQFF. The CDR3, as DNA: TGTGCCATCAGCGACACAGACAGCTCCTACAATGAGCAGTTCTTC.

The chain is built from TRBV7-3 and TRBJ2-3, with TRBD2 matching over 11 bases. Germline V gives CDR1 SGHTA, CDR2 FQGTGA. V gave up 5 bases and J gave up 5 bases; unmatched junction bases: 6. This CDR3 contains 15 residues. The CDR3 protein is CASSELAGVLDTQYF. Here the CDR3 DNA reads TGTGCCAGCAGCGAACTAGCGGGAGTGCTAGATACGCAGTATTTT.

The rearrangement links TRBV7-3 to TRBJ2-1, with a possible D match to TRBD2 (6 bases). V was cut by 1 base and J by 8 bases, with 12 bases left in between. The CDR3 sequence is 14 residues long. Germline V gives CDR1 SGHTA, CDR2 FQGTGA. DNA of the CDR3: TGTGCCAGCAGCTTAAGGGCTAGCGAAGATGAGCAGTTCTTC. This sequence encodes CASSLRASEDEQFF.

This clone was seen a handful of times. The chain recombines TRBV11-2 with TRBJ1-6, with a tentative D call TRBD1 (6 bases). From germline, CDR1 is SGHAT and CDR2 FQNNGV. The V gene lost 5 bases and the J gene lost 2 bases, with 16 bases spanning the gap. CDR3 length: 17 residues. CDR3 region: CASSPYPGGPYNSPLHF. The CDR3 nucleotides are TGTGCCAGCAGCCCTTATCCCGGGGGGCCCTATAATTCACCCCTCCACTTT.